A selection of T cell receptor beta chains follows, all from one sample in a study of shared T cell receptors in the human thymus. The protocol was immunoSEQ multiplex PCR, while the TCRdb copy is restricted to in-frame clones and leaves out a portion. Of more than 550,000 clones in the sample, 75% to 90% are singletons; the top ten hold approximately 0.01%. The same sample was also used in a study of human thymus T cells.

Input material: thymocytes. These receptors came from a girl under two years old with a congenital heart defect. CDR3s include the opening cysteine and the closing phenylalanine or tryptophan. A D gene is named only where the DNA matches it firmly. Some rows have no size entry. The others give once, few or many, or a class for an expanded clone.

j_gene: TRBJ1-2
abundance: once
v_gene: TRBV29-1
d_gene: TRBD1
CDR3aa: CSVLTGQETNYGYTF
CDR3nt: TGCAGCGTACTAACCGGACAGGAAACTAACTATGGCTACACCTTC

j_gene: TRBJ2-1
abundance: -
v_gene: TRBV27
d_gene: TRBD2
CDR3aa: CASRNERGAHNEQFF
CDR3nt: TGTGCCAGCAGGAACGAGCGGGGGGCCCACAATGAGCAGTTCTTC

j_gene: TRBJ2-7
abundance: -
v_gene: TRBV5-6
d_gene: TRBD2
CDR3aa: CASSLRLKEERGADYEQYF
CDR3nt: TGTGCCAGCAGCTTACGTTTAAAGGAAGAGCGGGGAGCCGACTACGAGCAGTACTTC

j_gene: TRBJ1-2
abundance: -
v_gene: TRBV7-9
d_gene: -
CDR3aa: CASSLGRGPRRPNYGYTF
CDR3nt: TGTGCCAGCAGCTTAGGGCGGGGGCCCCGGAGACCTAACTATGGCTACACCTTC

j_gene: TRBJ2-5
abundance: -
v_gene: TRBV7-2
d_gene: TRBD1
CDR3aa: CASSSRTGDQETQYF
CDR3nt: TGTGCCAGCAGCTCGAGGACAGGGGACCAAGAGACCCAGTACTTC

j_gene: TRBJ2-5
abundance: -
v_gene: TRBV11-2
d_gene: TRBD1
CDR3aa: CASSLGDSRETQYF
CDR3nt: TGTGCCAGCAGCTTAGGGGACAGCAGAGAGACCCAGTACTTC

j_gene: TRBJ1-2
abundance: -
v_gene: TRBV15
d_gene: TRBD1
CDR3aa: CATSRGTGKGYTF
CDR3nt: TGTGCCACCAGCAGAGGGACAGGGAAAGGCTACACCTTC

j_gene: TRBJ2-7
abundance: -
v_gene: TRBV5-1
d_gene: -
CDR3aa: CASSLSRTETYEQYF
CDR3nt: TGCGCCAGCAGCTTGTCGCGGACAGAGACCTACGAGCAGTACTTC

j_gene: TRBJ2-7
abundance: -
v_gene: TRBV6-1
d_gene: TRBD1
CDR3aa: CASSDRGEQYF
CDR3nt: TGTGCCAGCAGCGACAGGGGCGAGCAGTACTTC

j_gene: TRBJ1-3
abundance: -
v_gene: TRBV14
d_gene: TRBD1
CDR3aa: CASSQSQGALSGNTIYF
CDR3nt: TGTGCCAGCAGCCAATCCCAGGGGGCTCTCTCTGGAAACACCATATATTTT

j_gene: TRBJ1-5
abundance: -
v_gene: TRBV6-1
d_gene: -
CDR3aa: CASSPPGGGNQPQHF
CDR3nt: TGTGCCAGCAGTCCCCCTGGGGGAGGGAATCAGCCCCAGCATTTT

j_gene: TRBJ2-1
abundance: few
v_gene: TRBV5-1
d_gene: -
CDR3aa: CASSFHIQRGAGWGNEQFF
CDR3nt: TGCGCCAGCAGCTTCCATATACAACGGGGGGCAGGGTGGGGTAATGAGCAGTTCTTC

j_gene: TRBJ2-5
abundance: -
v_gene: TRBV7-7
d_gene: TRBD2
CDR3aa: CASSFSVSPTFGGGRFETQYF
CDR3nt: TGTGCTAGCAGCTTTAGCGTATCCCCCACGTTCGGGGGGGGCAGGTTCGAGACCCAGTACTTC

j_gene: TRBJ1-3
abundance: few
v_gene: TRBV9
d_gene: TRBD1
CDR3aa: CASSVRAGTAGNTIYF
CDR3nt: TGTGCCAGCAGCGTAAGAGCCGGGACAGCAGGAAACACCATATATTTT

j_gene: TRBJ2-5
abundance: -
v_gene: TRBV9
d_gene: TRBD2
CDR3aa: CASSHSGGLIQETQYF
CDR3nt: TGTGCCAGCAGCCACAGCGGGGGGCTGATTCAAGAGACCCAGTACTTC

j_gene: TRBJ1-5
abundance: -
v_gene: TRBV18
d_gene: -
CDR3aa: CASSRNRAKSPFCNQPQHF
CDR3nt: TGTGCCAGCTCACGTAACAGGGCCAAGTCCCCCTTTTGCAATCAGCCCCAGCATTTT

j_gene: TRBJ2-3
abundance: once
v_gene: TRBV7-9
d_gene: -
CDR3aa: CASSSGGTPHISTDTQYF
CDR3nt: TGTGCCAGCAGCTCCGGTGGGACACCGCATATCAGCACAGATACGCAGTATTTT

j_gene: TRBJ1-1
abundance: -
v_gene: TRBV6-5
d_gene: TRBD1
CDR3aa: CASSEIRTGGTEAFF
CDR3nt: TGTGCCAGCAGCGAGATAAGGACAGGGGGCACTGAAGCTTTCTTT

j_gene: TRBJ2-7
abundance: -
v_gene: TRBV6-1
d_gene: TRBD1
CDR3aa: CASKRDRGEYEQYF
CDR3nt: TGTGCCAGCAAGAGGGACAGGGGTGAATACGAGCAGTACTTC

j_gene: TRBJ2-7
abundance: -
v_gene: TRBV4-1
d_gene: -
CDR3aa: CASSQVWGIRGGEQYF
CDR3nt: TGCGCCAGCAGCCAAGTTTGGGGGATTCGAGGGGGCGAGCAGTACTTC

j_gene: TRBJ1-2
abundance: -
v_gene: TRBV4-1
d_gene: TRBD1
CDR3aa: CASSQFWRNQGTGVIGYTF
CDR3nt: TGCGCCAGCAGCCAGTTTTGGCGGAACCAAGGGACAGGGGTAATCGGCTACACCTTC

j_gene: TRBJ1-1
abundance: -
v_gene: TRBV5-6
d_gene: -
CDR3aa: CASSLAGQRNTEAFF
CDR3nt: TGTGCCAGCAGCTTGGCTGGACAGAGAAACACTGAAGCTTTCTTT

j_gene: TRBJ1-2
abundance: -
v_gene: TRBV14
d_gene: -
CDR3aa: CASSPKQGGGYTF
CDR3nt: TGTGCCAGCAGCCCGAAACAGGGTGGTGGCTACACCTTC

j_gene: TRBJ2-7
abundance: -
v_gene: TRBV4-1
d_gene: TRBD1
CDR3aa: CASSQVGTARTYEQYF
CDR3nt: TGCGCCAGCAGCCAAGTGGGGACAGCCAGGACCTACGAGCAGTACTTC

j_gene: TRBJ1-2
abundance: -
v_gene: TRBV4-3
d_gene: -
CDR3aa: CASSLTPGGLNYGYTF
CDR3nt: TGCGCCAGCAGCCTTACCCCCGGGGGTTTGAACTATGGCTACACCTTC

j_gene: TRBJ2-7
abundance: -
v_gene: TRBV27
d_gene: TRBD1
CDR3aa: CASSMRQGYYEQYF
CDR3nt: TGTGCCAGCAGTATGAGACAGGGCTACTACGAGCAGTACTTC

j_gene: TRBJ1-3
abundance: -
v_gene: TRBV18
d_gene: -
CDR3aa: CASSPHYDDDDNPSGNTIYF
CDR3nt: TGTGCCAGCTCACCACATTATGATGATGATGACAACCCGTCTGGAAACACCATATATTTT

j_gene: TRBJ1-2
abundance: -
v_gene: TRBV7-2
d_gene: -
CDR3aa: CASSPESLISYGYTF
CDR3nt: TGTGCCAGCAGCCCCGAGAGCCTGATCTCATATGGCTACACCTTC

j_gene: TRBJ1-2
abundance: -
v_gene: TRBV4-1
d_gene: -
CDR3aa: CASSQAGCGYTF
CDR3nt: TGCGCCAGCAGCCAAGCAGGTTGTGGCTACACCTTC

j_gene: TRBJ1-5
abundance: -
v_gene: TRBV21-1
d_gene: -
CDR3aa: CASSKEGGHWEPQHF
CDR3nt: TGTGCCAGCAGCAAAGAGGGAGGTCACTGGGAGCCCCAGCATTTT

j_gene: TRBJ1-1
abundance: once
v_gene: TRBV19
d_gene: TRBD1
CDR3aa: CASSKRGTGVHNTEAFF
CDR3nt: TGTGCCAGTAGTAAGCGAGGGACAGGGGTACATAACACTGAAGCTTTCTTT

j_gene: TRBJ1-2
abundance: -
v_gene: TRBV2
d_gene: -
CDR3aa: CAGPGERSGYGGYTF
CDR3nt: TGTGCCGGCCCGGGAGAACGATCTGGGTATGGTGGCTACACCTTC

j_gene: TRBJ2-5
abundance: -
v_gene: TRBV2
d_gene: -
CDR3aa: CASTYRGGQETQYF
CDR3nt: TGTGCCAGCACCTACAGGGGGGGCCAAGAGACCCAGTACTTC

j_gene: TRBJ2-5
abundance: -
v_gene: TRBV11-1
d_gene: -
CDR3aa: CASSLIPGETQYF
CDR3nt: TGTGCCAGCAGCCTGATACCCGGAGAGACCCAGTACTTC

j_gene: TRBJ2-7
abundance: -
v_gene: TRBV7-2
d_gene: -
CDR3aa: CASSLGVLKGVSNYEQYF
CDR3nt: TGTGCCAGCAGCTTAGGTGTGCTAAAGGGGGTATCCAACTACGAGCAGTACTTC

j_gene: TRBJ2-7
abundance: -
v_gene: TRBV9
d_gene: -
CDR3aa: CASSVPGGEQYF
CDR3nt: TGTGCTAGCAGCGTCCCAGGAGGCGAGCAGTACTTC

j_gene: TRBJ1-1
abundance: -
v_gene: TRBV27
d_gene: -
CDR3aa: CASREGSYTEAFF
CDR3nt: TGTGCCAGCCGAGAGGGTTCTTACACTGAAGCTTTCTTT

j_gene: TRBJ2-2
abundance: -
v_gene: TRBV27
d_gene: TRBD1
CDR3aa: CASSTRQGEEWNTGELFF
CDR3nt: TGTGCCAGCAGTACACGACAGGGAGAAGAATGGAACACCGGGGAGCTGTTTTTT

j_gene: TRBJ2-1
abundance: -
v_gene: TRBV4-1
d_gene: -
CDR3aa: CASSQGDRGSDNEQFF
CDR3nt: TGCGCCAGCAGCCAAGGGGATAGGGGATCTGACAATGAGCAGTTCTTC

j_gene: TRBJ1-3
abundance: -
v_gene: TRBV10-3
d_gene: TRBD1
CDR3aa: CAISGDRVQNTIYF
CDR3nt: TGTGCCATCAGTGGGGACAGAGTCCAAAACACCATATATTTT

j_gene: TRBJ2-1
abundance: -
v_gene: TRBV4-3
d_gene: TRBD2
CDR3aa: CASSQGSVSGGAQNEQFF
CDR3nt: TGCGCCAGCAGCCAAGGGTCTGTTTCGGGGGGGGCCCAGAATGAGCAGTTCTTC

j_gene: TRBJ2-1
abundance: once
v_gene: TRBV4-1
d_gene: TRBD2
CDR3aa: CASSRDPPGAGGRHEQFF
CDR3nt: TGCGCCAGCAGCCGAGACCCCCCGGGAGCGGGGGGGCGTCATGAGCAGTTCTTC

j_gene: TRBJ1-6
abundance: -
v_gene: TRBV4-1
d_gene: TRBD1
CDR3aa: CASMPKGQGSSYNSPLHF
CDR3nt: TGCGCCAGCATGCCAAAGGGACAGGGCTCTTCCTATAATTCACCCCTCCACTTT

j_gene: TRBJ1-1
abundance: -
v_gene: TRBV5-1
d_gene: -
CDR3aa: CASSGFRNTEAFF
CDR3nt: TGCGCCAGCTCAGGGTTTAGGAACACTGAAGCTTTCTTT

j_gene: TRBJ2-4
abundance: -
v_gene: TRBV4-1
d_gene: -
CDR3aa: CASSPHKWGDIQYF
CDR3nt: TGCGCCAGCAGCCCTCATAAGTGGGGAGACATTCAGTACTTC

j_gene: TRBJ1-2
abundance: -
v_gene: TRBV6-5
d_gene: TRBD1
CDR3aa: CASSAQGVNYGYTF
CDR3nt: TGTGCCAGCAGTGCACAGGGGGTTAACTATGGCTACACCTTC

j_gene: TRBJ1-1
abundance: -
v_gene: TRBV25-1
d_gene: -
CDR3aa: CASSPNTEAFF
CDR3nt: TGTGCCAGCAGCCCAAACACTGAAGCTTTCTTT

j_gene: TRBJ2-1
abundance: -
v_gene: TRBV27
d_gene: -
CDR3aa: CASRPLSDNEQFF
CDR3nt: TGTGCCAGCAGGCCCCTATCCGACAATGAGCAGTTCTTC

j_gene: TRBJ2-1
abundance: -
v_gene: TRBV5-5
d_gene: TRBD2
CDR3aa: CASSLGAGTRQFF
CDR3nt: TGTGCCAGCAGCTTGGGGGCCGGGACTAGGCAGTTCTTC

j_gene: TRBJ2-1
abundance: -
v_gene: TRBV5-5
d_gene: -
CDR3aa: CASSLAAAGWGNEQFF
CDR3nt: TGTGCCAGCAGCTTGGCCGCGGCAGGGTGGGGCAATGAGCAGTTCTTC

j_gene: TRBJ1-3
abundance: few
v_gene: TRBV27
d_gene: -
CDR3aa: CASSLRGRDRGNTIYF
CDR3nt: TGTGCCAGCAGTTTACGGGGAAGAGACCGTGGAAACACCATATATTTT

j_gene: TRBJ2-1
abundance: -
v_gene: TRBV5-1
d_gene: TRBD2
CDR3aa: CASSLLAAVSYNEQFF
CDR3nt: TGCGCCAGCAGCTTGCTAGCGGCGGTCTCCTACAATGAGCAGTTCTTC

j_gene: TRBJ2-3
abundance: -
v_gene: TRBV29-1
d_gene: TRBD1
CDR3aa: CSVKKKQQGQLYVVGDTQYF
CDR3nt: TGCAGCGTTAAAAAGAAACAACAGGGACAGTTGTATGTCGTGGGAGATACGCAGTATTTT

j_gene: TRBJ1-6
abundance: -
v_gene: TRBV27
d_gene: -
CDR3aa: CASSLWGFDNSPLHF
CDR3nt: TGTGCCAGCAGTTTATGGGGCTTTGACAATTCACCCCTCCACTTT

j_gene: TRBJ1-5
abundance: -
v_gene: TRBV4-1
d_gene: TRBD1
CDR3aa: CASSPGTGPPWGNQPQHF
CDR3nt: TGCGCCAGCAGCCCCGGGACAGGGCCTCCCTGGGGCAATCAGCCCCAGCATTTT

j_gene: TRBJ2-2
abundance: -
v_gene: TRBV5-4
d_gene: TRBD1
CDR3aa: CASSLWKTGERSGELFF
CDR3nt: TGTGCCAGCAGCTTGTGGAAAACAGGGGAACGTAGCGGGGAGCTGTTTTTT

j_gene: TRBJ1-1
abundance: -
v_gene: TRBV7-2
d_gene: -
CDR3aa: CASSLEGRVNTEAFF
CDR3nt: TGTGCCAGCAGCTTAGAGGGGAGGGTGAACACTGAAGCTTTCTTT

j_gene: TRBJ2-7
abundance: -
v_gene: TRBV7-6
d_gene: TRBD1
CDR3aa: CASSLARGGLYEQYF
CDR3nt: TGTGCCAGCAGCTTAGCGCGAGGGGGCCTCTACGAGCAGTACTTC